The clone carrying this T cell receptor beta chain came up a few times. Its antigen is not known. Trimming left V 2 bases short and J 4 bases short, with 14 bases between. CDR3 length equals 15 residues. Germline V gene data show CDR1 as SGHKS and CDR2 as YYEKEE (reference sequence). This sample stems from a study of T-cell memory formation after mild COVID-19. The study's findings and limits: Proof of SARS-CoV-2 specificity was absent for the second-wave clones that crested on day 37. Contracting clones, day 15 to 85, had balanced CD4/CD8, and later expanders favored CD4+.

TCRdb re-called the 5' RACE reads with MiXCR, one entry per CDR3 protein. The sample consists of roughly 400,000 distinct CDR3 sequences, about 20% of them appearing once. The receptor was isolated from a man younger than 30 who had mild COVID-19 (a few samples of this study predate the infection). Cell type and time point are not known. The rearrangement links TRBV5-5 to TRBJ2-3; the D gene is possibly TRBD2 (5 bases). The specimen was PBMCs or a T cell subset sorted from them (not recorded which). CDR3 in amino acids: CASSLSRAGADTQYF. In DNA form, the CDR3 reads TGTGCCAGCAGCTTATCGAGGGCGGGTGCAGATACGCAGTATTTT.